The entry that follows covers one T cell receptor beta chain sequence. What it binds is not known. Profiled with immunoSEQ multiplex PCR; TCRdb holds only in-frame clones, not every one. The sample shows some 30,000 clones, roughly 90% of them seen only once. This sample stems from a study of lymphopenia after photon versus proton radiotherapy. General observations from the study: After the lymphocyte nadir, photon-treated repertoires showed oligoclonal expansion, especially of CD8+ Temra cells. Post-nadir TCR diversity decline inversely tracked overall survival among those who died. Relative stability marked proton patients; photon patients lost diversity and naive cells.

The CDR3 has 14 amino acids. CDR1 and CDR2 (germline): SQVTM, ANQGSEA. V lost 2 bases to trimming and J lost 6 bases, with 14 bases between them. The chain joins TRBV29-1 to TRBJ2-1; D possibly corresponds to TRBD2 (6 bases). This sequence was found in a woman in her forties or fifties with pancreatic cancer. Sample: peripheral blood, taken from a patient treated with photon-based radiotherapy. This CDR3 reads CSVERLAPGNEQFF. CDR3 bases: TGCAGCGTTGAACGTCTAGCGCCCGGCAATGAGCAGTTCTTC.